Reported below is one TCR beta chain. As yet, its antigen is unknown. Other nucleotide sequences in the sample specify the same CDR3. The sample is drawn from a study of beta chain features in type 1 diabetes. Points from the study as a whole: Researchers report that Type 1 diabetes patients had moderately but significantly shorter TCRB CDR3s across all four CD4+ subsets. Junctions at VDJ sites from type 1 diabetes patients had fewer insertions and more deletions.

The isolated RNA, all of it, was reverse transcribed, so expressed TCRB transcripts were what got sequenced. Some clones are missing from TCRdb's copy, which holds only in-frame ones; the method was immunoSEQ multiplex PCR. The table includes over 650,000 clones, about an eighth detected once. Germline CDR1 and CDR2: KGHSH and LQKENI. This CDR3 has 13 amino acids. V gave up 1 base and J gave up 5 bases, with 8 bases separating them. Sequencing input: naive CD4+ T cells from blood. The chain joins TRBV18 to TRBJ2-5, with D unclear. The TCR was taken from a man in his late teens or twenties with type 1 diabetes. The CDR3 bases are TGTGCCAGCTCACCACAGGGCCTGGAGACCCAGTACTTC. This encodes CASSPQGLETQYF.